This entry concerns a single TCR beta chain. The data belong to a study of blood T cell repertoires in COVID-19. The method was immunoSEQ multiplex PCR; TCRdb's version includes in-frame clones alone and lacks a portion of them. The table includes about 220,000 clones, around 80% detected once. Germline lookup yields CDR1 ENHRY and CDR2 SYGVKD. V lost 4 bases, J lost 6 bases, and 10 bases stayed unmatched. The CDR3 consists of 15 residues. The gene calls are TRBV10-3 and TRBJ1-1; 8 positions agree with TRBD1. The clonotype comes from a human donor in a cohort sampled during active COVID-19. The material sequenced was peripheral blood. CDR3 protein: CAISGHGTGDSEAFF. Written as DNA, the CDR3 is TGTGCCATCAGTGGTCACGGGACAGGTGACTCTGAAGCTTTCTTT.